These 31 T cell receptor beta chains were sequenced from one sample in a study of CD8+CD57+ T cells in acquired aplastic anemia. The template used for profiling TCR beta VDJ and CDR3 was genomic DNA. TCRdb used MiXCR to reprocess the reads, holding one entry per CDR3 protein. Here the sample spans 160,000 or so distinct CDR3 sequences, 40% to 55% being singletons. Before being chosen for sequencing, patients had shown CD8+CD57+ cell expansion by flow cytometry. The sample consisted of sorted CD4+, CD8+, or CD8+CD57+ T cells (not recorded which) from PBMCs. The receptors were sampled from a human donor with aplastic anemia.

This clonotype was counted at least ten times. V gene TRBV12-5 combines with J gene TRBJ2-1, with 8 bases lining up with TRBD2. CDR3 length: 14 amino acids. With 2 bases clipped from V and 6 bases from J, the junction kept 3 bases outside the gene matches. Germline V gene lookup returns CDR1 LGHNT and CDR2 FRNRAP. The CDR3 sequence: CASGLREGPNEQFF. CDR3 nucleotide sequence: TGTGCTAGTGGTTTGCGGGAGGGCCCCAATGAGCAGTTCTTC. Variable domain in full (rest from reference TRBV12-5 and TRBJ2-1): DARVTQTPRHKVTEMGQEVTMRCQPILGHNTVFWYRQTMMQGLELLAYFRNRAPLDDSGMPKDRFSAEMPDATLATLKIQPSEPRDSAVYFCASGLREGPNEQFFGPGTRLTVL.

This clonotype was recorded at least ten times. The chain joins TRBV30 to TRBJ2-5; D unresolved. From germline, CDR1 is GTSNPN and CDR2 SVGIG (reference sequence). Deletions cut 0 bases from V and 4 bases from J, with 9 bases between. The CDR3 runs 13 residues. The CDR3 protein is CAWSVPGSETQYF. DNA of the CDR3: TGTGCCTGGAGTGTCCCGGGTTCAGAGACCCAGTACTTC.

The chain links TRBV29-1 to TRBJ1-2; D call uncertain. CDR1 and CDR2 (germline): SQVTM, ANQGSEA. The length of the CDR3 is 10 residues. V lost 4 bases and J 5 bases, leaving 5 bases between the germline ends. The CDR3 DNA sequence: TGCAGCGTTGGGGAGTATGGCTACACCTTC. Its translation is CSVGEYGYTF.

The sample holds many counts of this clonotype. The chain combines TRBV24-1 with TRBJ2-2; TRBD1 matches at 7 bases. Looked up from germline, CDR1 is KGHDR and CDR2 is SFDVKD. The CDR3 totals 16 residues. Trimming removed 3 bases from V and 2 bases from J; junction bases left unmatched: 5. CDR3 sequence reads: CATSDPRQGNTGELFF. DNA of the CDR3: TGTGCCACCAGTGATCCCAGACAGGGAAACACCGGGGAGCTGTTTTTT.

This sequence joins TRBV12-3 or TRBV12-4 and TRBJ2-5, with D perhaps TRBD1 (5 bases). The CDR3 totals 13 residues. The ends were cut back, 6 bases at V and 5 bases at J, with 13 bases in the middle. The DNA for the CDR3 is TGTGCCAGCAGCACCAGGGTCACGGAGACCCAGTACTTC. It specifies CASSTRVTETQYF.

The V call is TRBV4-1, the J call TRBJ2-2; D possibly corresponds to TRBD1 (6 bases). The CDR3 is 15 amino acids. The germline V gene has CDR1 MGHRA and CDR2 YSYEKL. Deletions cut 4 bases from V and 2 bases from J, with 11 bases between. Written as DNA, the CDR3 is TGCGCCAGCAGCCTCCGACAGGTTAACACCGGGGAGCTGTTTTTT. This sequence encodes CASSLRQVNTGELFF.

This clonotype was detected ten times or more. The chain joins TRBV20-1 to TRBJ2-2; no reliable D call. Germline values: CDR1 DFQATT, CDR2 SNEGSKA (reference sequence). This CDR3 is built from 13 residues. V lost 1 base to trimming and J lost 4 bases, with 7 bases between them. The CDR3 coding sequence is TGCAGTGCTAGAGTAGAAACCACCGGGGAGCTGTTTTTT. Its protein product is CSARVETTGELFF.

This clonotype was seen repeatedly, ten times or more. The CDR3 region has the DNA TGCAGTGCTAGCAGAGGCCGAAATGAAAAACTGTTTTTT. Its protein product is CSASRGRNEKLFF. The rearrangement links TRBV20-1 to TRBJ1-4; D is undetermined. CDR1 DFQATT and CDR2 SNEGSKA come from the germline V gene (reference sequence). V was cut by 3 bases and J by 5 bases, with 10 bases left in between. The CDR3 totals 13 residues.

V usage is TRBV7-2 and J usage is TRBJ2-5; the match to TRBD2 covers 10 bases. Losses at the gene ends were 2 bases for V and 3 bases for J; bases not matched to a gene: 3. Germline V CDR1 and CDR2: SGHTA, FQGNSA. The CDR3 runs to 15 residues. The CDR3 protein is CASSLQLAGEETQYF. CDR3 bases: TGTGCCAGCAGCTTACAGCTAGCGGGAGAAGAGACCCAGTACTTC.

This clonotype is a singleton in its sample. The chain is built from TRBV2 and TRBJ2-5, with no clear D. Germline loops: CDR1 SNHLY, CDR2 FYNNEI. The CDR3 has 11 residues. V was clipped by 5 bases and J by 4 bases, with 5 bases between them. The CDR3 bases are TGTGCCAGCAGTAAGTTAGAGACCCAGTACTTC. Its protein is CASSKLETQYF.

V and J are TRBV7-8 and TRBJ1-2; TRBD1 matches 10 bases. This CDR3 contains 15 residues. Per germline, CDR1 SGHVS and CDR2 FQNEAQ. Germline trimming cut 3 bases from V and 6 bases from J; bases unmatched to any gene: 7. Here the CDR3 reads CASSFRDRGSHGYTF. The CDR3 bases are TGTGCCAGCAGCTTCCGGGACAGGGGCTCCCATGGCTACACCTTC.

The CDR3 DNA sequence: TGTGCCTGGGCGGGGACAGAGCCTAATGAAAAACTGTTTTTT. Encoded protein: CAWAGTEPNEKLFF. The J gene is TRBJ1-4, the V gene TRBV30; 7 bases agree with TRBD1. The CDR3 is made up of 14 amino acids. Germline-derived CDR1 and CDR2 are GTSNPN and SVGIG (reference sequence). Trimming removed 5 bases from V and 3 bases from J; junction bases left unmatched: 6.

About this clonotype itself: With a much larger clone just one base away, this may be a read error. No conserved phenylalanine or tryptophan ends this CDR3, so it is likely a read error. V is TRBV11-1 and J is TRBJ1-2; 11 bases are a match to TRBD1. Unmatched junction bases numbered 3, after V lost 4 bases and J lost 5 bases. This CDR3 region has 14 residues. The V gene's germline CDR1 is SGHAT and CDR2 FQDESV (reference sequence). CDR3 loop: CASSSGTGGYGYTL. The CDR3 DNA sequence: TGTGCCAGCAGCTCCGGGACAGGGGGGTATGGCTACACCCTC.

The CDR3 DNA sequence: TGTGCCAGCAGCTTAGACAGGGGGACAGATACGCAGTATTTT. Translation: CASSLDRGTDTQYF. The chain employs TRBV11-2 and TRBJ2-3; 7 bases are shared with TRBD1. This CDR3 region has 14 residues. Per the germline V gene, CDR1 is SGHAT and CDR2 is FQNNGV. J was trimmed by 3 bases and V by 0 bases; bases with no gene match: 0.

The chain carries TRBV30 and TRBJ1-2, with TRBD1 as a possible D gene (5 bases). This CDR3 has 12 residues. V lost 5 bases and J 5 bases, leaving 12 bases between the germline ends. Germline values: CDR1 GTSNPN, CDR2 SVGIG (reference sequence). The CDR3 coding sequence is TGTGCCTGGGCTCCACAGGTTTATGGCTACACCTTC. Translation gives CAWAPQVYGYTF. The full variable domain, in which reference TRBV30 and TRBJ1-2 provide the parts outside the CDR3, is SQTIHQWPATLVQPVGSPLSLECTVEGTSNPNLYWYRQAAGRGLQLLFYSVGIGQISSEVPQNLSASRPQDRQFILSSKKLLLSDSGFYLCAWAPQVYGYTFGSGTRLTVV.

This clonotype has more than one count but fewer than ten. The V and J genes are TRBV10-3 and TRBJ1-2; tentative D call: TRBD1 (6 bases). V was cut by 10 bases and J by 4 bases, with 22 bases left in between. The V gene's germline CDR1 is ENHRY and CDR2 SYGVKD. The CDR3 covers 15 residues. The CDR3 DNA sequence: TGTGCCAGCAGACCTCAGGGGCCGGCTAGCTATGGCTACACCTTC. This codes for CASRPQGPASYGYTF.

There are many counts of this clonotype. The rearrangement joins TRBV15 to TRBJ2-1; D unclear. Germline V CDR1 and CDR2: LNHNV, YYDKDF (reference sequence). The CDR3 consists of 14 residues. Trimming stripped 3 bases from V and 0 bases from J, with 6 bases between. The DNA for the CDR3 is TGTGCCACCAGCAGCGAGGTCTCCTACAATGAGCAGTTCTTC. The encoded protein is CATSSEVSYNEQFF.

V usage is TRBV29-1 and J usage is TRBJ1-2; 8 bases line up with TRBD1. The V and J ends lost 4 bases and 7 bases, in that order; junction bases with no gene match: 8. This CDR3 contains 13 residues. The germline CDR1 and CDR2 sequences are SQVTM and ANQGSEA. This CDR3 is CSVVGAGGFGYTF. As DNA, the CDR3 is TGCAGCGTTGTAGGAGCAGGGGGCTTTGGCTACACCTTC.

This clonotype was counted ten times or more. Compared with germline, one end of the junction differs, possibly owing to a read error. CDR3 in DNA: TGTGCCAGCACCTTAGCGGGGGCGCACACTGAAGCTTTCTTT. Amino acids: CASTLAGAHTEAFF. The chain combines TRBV7-8 with TRBJ1-1, with D maybe TRBD1 (6 bases). This CDR3 comprises 14 residues. CDR1 and CDR2 from the germline V gene are SGHVS and FQNEAQ. Together with reference TRBV7-8 and TRBJ1-1, the CDR3 gives the full variable domain: GAGVSQSPRYKVAKRGQDVALRCDPISGHVSLFWYQQALGQGPEFLTYFQNEAQLDKSGLPSDRFFAERPEGSVSTLKIQRTQQEDSAVYLCASTLAGAHTEAFFGQGTRLTVV.

There are many counts of this clonotype. The chain combines TRBV19 with TRBJ2-5; 8 bases fit TRBD1. The CDR3 has 14 residues. J was trimmed by 5 bases and V by 4 bases; bases with no gene match: 6. The germline CDR1 and CDR2 sequences are LNHDA and SQIVND (reference sequence). For the CDR3, the DNA is TGTGCCAGTAGTACCCCGGACAGGGTTGAGACCCAGTACTTC. Its protein is CASSTPDRVETQYF.

This clonotype was picked up many times. The rearrangement joins TRBV12-3 or TRBV12-4 to TRBJ2-1, with 11 bases fitting TRBD1. The V and J ends lost 5 bases and 9 bases, in that order; junction bases with no gene match: 9. The CDR3 contains 15 residues. The CDR3 coding sequence is TGTGCCAGCAGTATCGGGACAGGGGGTTTGGTTGAGCAGTTCTTC. Protein sequence: CASSIGTGGLVEQFF.

The chain has TRBV7-2 and TRBJ1-2; the match to TRBD1 covers 8 bases. The CDR3 totals 14 residues. The V gene's germline CDR1 is SGHTA and CDR2 FQGNSA. V was pared by 5 bases and J by 2 bases, with 4 bases of the junction left unmatched. Written as DNA, the CDR3 is TGTGCCAGCAGCGAAGGGACAGGCAACTATGGCTACACCTTC. Translated: CASSEGTGNYGYTF. Variable domain in full (rest from reference TRBV7-2 and TRBJ1-2): GAGVSQSPSNKVTEKGKDVELRCDPISGHTALYWYRQSLGQGLEFLIYFQGNSAPDKSGLPSDRFSAERTGGSVSTLTIQRTQQEDSAVYLCASSEGTGNYGYTFGSGTRLTVV.

This clonotype has a count of ten or more. This chain joins TRBV29-1 and TRBJ2-7; TRBD1 aligns across 11 bases. CDR1 and CDR2 from the germline V gene are SQVTM and ANQGSEA. The junction had 3 bases not matched to a gene; V was cut back by 6 bases and J by 5 bases. The CDR3 length is 12 residues. The CDR3 sequence: CSVSGQGDEQYF. Here the CDR3 DNA reads TGCAGCGTCTCGGGACAGGGGGACGAGCAGTACTTC.

This clonotype was detected many times. The J gene is TRBJ1-1, the V gene TRBV7-3; no firm D call. There are 14 residues in the CDR3. CDR1 and CDR2 (germline): SGHTA, FQGTGA. V was cut by 0 bases and J by 11 bases, with 16 bases left in between. In DNA, the CDR3 is TGTGCCAGCAGCTTAACACCGGGCCCCCAAGGTGCTTTCTTT. Translating gives CASSLTPGPQGAFF. The full variable domain, with the rest looked up from reference TRBV7-3 and TRBJ1-1, is GAGVSQTPSNKVTEKGKYVELRCDPISGHTALYWYRQSLGQGPEFLIYFQGTGAADDSGLPNDRFFAVRPEGSVSTLKIQRTERGDSAVYLCASSLTPGPQGAFFGQGTRLTVV.

In regard to this clonotype: The junction departs from the called germline gene at one end, perhaps through a read error. The chain uses TRBV7-7 and TRBJ2-1, with 10 bases identical to TRBD2. From germline, CDR1 is SSHAT and CDR2 FNYEAQ (reference sequence). The CDR3 loop spans 15 amino acids. The CDR3 region is CASSPSTSGANEQFF. Here the CDR3 DNA reads TGTGCTAGCAGCCCCTCAACTAGCGGGGCCAATGAGCAGTTCTTC. The entire variable domain, with the rest obtained from reference TRBV7-7 and TRBJ2-1, is as follows: GAGVSQSPRYKVTKRGQDVTLRCDPISSHATLYWYQQALGQGPEFLTYFNYEAQPDKSGLPSDRFSAERPEGSISTLTIQRTEQRDSAMYRCASSPSTSGANEQFFGPGTRLTVL.

This clonotype was recorded at least ten times. This chain connects TRBV5-1 to TRBJ2-1; 8 positions agree with TRBD2. Losses at the gene ends were 0 bases for V and 10 bases for J; bases not matched to a gene: 9. This CDR3 is 15 amino acids long. Germline lookup yields CDR1 SGHRS and CDR2 YFSETQ. The CDR3 here is CASSLVSAGVREQFF. The CDR3 nucleotides are TGCGCCAGCAGCTTGGTTTCAGCGGGAGTTCGGGAGCAGTTCTTC.

The DNA for the CDR3 is TGTGCCAGCAGCTTGGAGGGCAGGGAAGAGACCCAGTACTTC. It encodes CASSLEGREETQYF. V is TRBV24-1 and J is TRBJ2-5; the D gene is possibly TRBD2 (6 bases). The germline V and J ends were trimmed by 11 bases and 3 bases, with 18 bases remaining between them. There are 14 residues in the CDR3. In germline, CDR1 is KGHDR, CDR2 SFDVKD.

This clonotype was observed at least ten times. The rearrangement joins TRBV9 to TRBJ1-4; TRBD1 agrees at 7 bases. V lost 4 bases, J lost 7 bases, and 10 bases stayed unmatched. This CDR3 is 15 amino acids long. In germline, CDR1 is SGDLS, CDR2 YYNGEE. CDR3 residues: CASSPQTGRPEKLFF. CDR3 DNA: TGTGCCAGCAGCCCTCAGACAGGGAGGCCTGAAAAACTGTTTTTT.

As to this clonotype: This may come from a read error, since a much larger clone is one base off. The chain uses TRBV5-1 and TRBJ2-5; D may be TRBD2 (5 bases). V lost 0 bases and J 11 bases, leaving 17 bases between the germline ends. This CDR3 is built from 14 residues. Germline V lookup: CDR1 SGHRS, CDR2 YFSETQ. CDR3 DNA sequence: TGCGCCAGCAGCTTGGGAAAAGGGAGCAATGAGCAGTACTTC. It translates to CASSLGKGSNEQYF.

This clonotype was detected a few times. CDR3 DNA: TGTGCCAGCAGTTTCCAGGGATCCAGTGTAAACTATGGCTACACCTTC. Translating it yields CASSFQGSSVNYGYTF. This chain joins TRBV27 and TRBJ1-2; D may be TRBD1 (5 bases). CDR1 and CDR2 from the germline V gene are MNHEY and SMNVEV (reference sequence). Trimming removed 3 bases at V and 2 bases at J, with 16 bases between. CDR3 length: 16 residues.

The chain has TRBV2 and TRBJ2-1, with 7 bases lining up with TRBD2. The V gene end was trimmed by 3 bases and the J gene end by 4 bases; junction bases not matched to a gene: 6. Germline loops: CDR1 SNHLY, CDR2 FYNNEI. The CDR3 extends over 15 amino acids. The CDR3 protein is CASSDGGKRYNEQFF. CDR3 nucleotide sequence: TGTGCCAGCAGTGACGGGGGGAAAAGATACAATGAGCAGTTCTTC.